One sample yielded the 25 T cell receptor beta chains listed below, sequenced in a study of blood T cells in healthy people across ages. A second PCR of about 7 to 11 cycles used a sample-barcoded 5' primer and a J-beta primer mix. TCRdb passed the 5' RACE reads through MiXCR, listing each CDR3 protein once. Here the sample spans hundreds of thousands of distinct CDR3 sequences, 45% to 50% being singletons. The sequenced sample was blood. The receptor set was obtained from a woman in her sixties in good health.

With regard to this clonotype: One end of the junction is discordant with germline, which a read error may explain. The CDR3 sequence is CASNLEGGAEETQYF. The CDR3 nucleotides are TGTGCCAGCAACTTAGAGGGGGGGGCAGAAGAGACCCAGTACTTC. This rearrangement joins TRBV7-6 to TRBJ2-5; weak D call: TRBD2 (7 bases). This CDR3 region has 15 residues. Germline lookup yields CDR1 SGHVS and CDR2 FNYEAQ.

The CDR3 DNA follows: TGCGCCAGCAGCCAGGCGGGACTAGGTCAGCGGGAGCAGTACTTC. Protein: CASSQAGLGQREQYF. V usage is TRBV4-3 and J usage is TRBJ2-7; 8 bases line up with TRBD2. Germline CDR1 LGHNA, CDR2 YSLEER. V lost 3 bases, J lost 7 bases, and 11 bases stayed unmatched. The CDR3 has 15 amino acids.

This clonotype appeared a few times. This chain uses TRBV20-1 with TRBJ1-5; weak D call: TRBD1 (6 bases). This CDR3 contains 14 residues. Germline loops: CDR1 DFQATT, CDR2 SNEGSKA (reference sequence). Trimming pared 1 base from V and 3 bases from J, leaving 10 bases between. The CDR3 DNA sequence: TGCAGTGCTAGAGCTGGACAGTACAATCAGCCCCAGCATTTT. It specifies CSARAGQYNQPQHF.

The CDR3 sequence is CASSLAIAANGDEQFF. In DNA, the CDR3 is TGTGCCAGCAGCTTAGCAATTGCGGCAAACGGGGATGAGCAGTTCTTC. V is TRBV7-9 and J is TRBJ2-1, with a tentative D call TRBD2 (5 bases). The V gene lost 0 bases and the J gene lost 8 bases, with 17 bases spanning the gap. The CDR3 runs to 16 residues. Germline CDR1 SEHNR, CDR2 FQNEAQ (reference sequence).

The genes are TRBV7-9 and TRBJ2-3; a possible D gene is TRBD2 (6 bases). This CDR3 comprises 16 residues. V was clipped by 5 bases and J by 0 bases, with 15 bases between them. The germline V gene encodes CDR1 SEHNR and CDR2 FQNEAQ (reference sequence). CDR3 protein: CASSTHSGPSTDTQYF. Written as DNA, the CDR3 is TGTGCCAGCAGCACGCACAGCGGGCCCAGCACAGATACGCAGTATTTT. Filled out from reference TRBV7-9 and TRBJ2-3, the complete variable domain reads DTGVSQNPRHKITKRGQNVTFRCDPISEHNRLYWYRQTLGQGPEFLTYFQNEAQLEKSRLLSDRFSAERPKGSFSTLEIQRTEQGDSAMYLCASSTHSGPSTDTQYFGPGTRLTVL.

This chain connects TRBV3-1 to TRBJ2-7; D might be TRBD2 (6 bases). From germline, CDR1 is LGHDT and CDR2 YNNKEL (reference sequence). Trimming shortened V by 9 bases and J by 3 bases, and 15 bases separated the two germline ends. The CDR3 extends over 13 amino acids. CDR3 amino acids: CASSGEGLYEQYF. The CDR3 nucleotides read TGTGCCAGTAGCGGAGAGGGGCTCTACGAGCAGTACTTC.

The chain carries TRBV28 and TRBJ2-3; 8 bases agree with TRBD1. The ends lost 5 bases at V and 8 bases at J; junction bases unmatched: 3. The length of the CDR3 is 12 residues. From germline, CDR1 is MDHEN and CDR2 SYDVKM. The CDR3 protein is CASSPQGATQYF. The CDR3 DNA reads TGTGCCAGCAGTCCGCAGGGGGCTACGCAGTATTTT.

This clonotype came up a few times. This sequence joins TRBV28 and TRBJ1-2; perhaps TRBD1 as D (6 bases). This CDR3 region has 15 residues. CDR1 and CDR2 (germline): MDHEN, SYDVKM. V dropped 5 bases and J dropped 0 bases, with 13 bases sitting between them. The CDR3 spells CASSPGTRTNYGYTF. In DNA form, the CDR3 reads TGTGCCAGCAGTCCCGGGACACGAACTAACTATGGCTACACCTTC.

The chain is built from TRBV6-5 and TRBJ2-2; 11 bases map to TRBD1. Germline V gene sequence: CDR1 MNHEY, CDR2 SVGAGI. V shed 4 bases, J shed 6 bases, and the junction held 4 bases outside the gene matches. The length of the CDR3 is 15 residues. The CDR3 loop is CASSWTGGWAGELFF. The DNA for the CDR3 is TGTGCCAGCAGTTGGACAGGGGGCTGGGCCGGGGAGCTGTTTTTT.

The V call is TRBV27, the J call TRBJ2-7; D might be TRBD2 (5 bases). The CDR3 has 13 residues. Germline V lookup: CDR1 MNHEY, CDR2 SMNVEV (reference sequence). Trimming took off 6 bases at V and 4 bases at J, with 13 bases between the two ends. CDR3 region: CASSEGVRYEQYF. In DNA form, the CDR3 reads TGTGCCAGCAGCGAGGGAGTTCGTTACGAGCAGTACTTC.

This sequence joins TRBV20-1 and TRBJ1-1; D not resolved. The V gene's germline CDR1 is DFQATT and CDR2 SNEGSKA (reference sequence). V dropped 2 bases and J dropped 7 bases, with 11 bases sitting between them. CDR3 length: 12 amino acids. DNA of the CDR3: TGCAGTGCTAGATTGCGGCGACTTGAAGCTTTCTTT. Protein sequence: CSARLRRLEAFF.

This clonotype appeared many times. V is TRBV24-1 and J is TRBJ2-1; no clear D. The length of the CDR3 is 13 residues. V dropped 4 bases and J dropped 5 bases, with 8 bases sitting between them. The V gene's germline CDR1 is KGHDR and CDR2 SFDVKD. CDR3 DNA: TGTGCCACCAGTGACGTTCACAACAATGAGCAGTTCTTC. Protein sequence: CATSDVHNNEQFF.

The J gene is TRBJ2-7, the V gene TRBV27; D is unresolved. The ends were cut back, 6 bases at V and 2 bases at J, with 14 bases in the middle. Germline V gene sequence: CDR1 MNHEY, CDR2 SMNVEV (reference sequence). The CDR3 is made up of 14 amino acids. DNA of the CDR3: TGTGCCAGCAGCACATTGGACCGTACCTACGAGCAGTACTTC. Translating it yields CASSTLDRTYEQYF.

V is TRBV20-1 and J is TRBJ2-7; TRBD1 is a possible D gene (6 bases). Trimming removed 0 bases from V and 5 bases from J, with 17 bases in between. The CDR3 sequence is 15 residues long. Germline V lookup: CDR1 DFQATT, CDR2 SNEGSKA (reference sequence). CDR3 amino acids: CSARDSTGRGHEQYF. As DNA, the CDR3 is TGCAGTGCTAGAGATTCAACCGGCAGGGGCCACGAGCAGTACTTC.

The rearrangement links TRBV7-9 to TRBJ2-5; D unresolved. From germline, CDR1 is SEHNR and CDR2 FQNEAQ (reference sequence). There are 12 residues in the CDR3. Trimming shortened V by 5 bases and J by 6 bases, and 10 bases separated the two germline ends. CDR3 region: CASSGRSQTQYF. The CDR3 DNA follows: TGTGCCAGCAGCGGAAGGAGTCAGACCCAGTACTTC.

The rearrangement uses TRBV29-1 and TRBJ2-3; 8 bases fit TRBD1. In germline, CDR1 is SQVTM, CDR2 ANQGSEA. The CDR3 is made up of 14 amino acids. V lost 3 bases to trimming and J lost 4 bases; unmatched junction nucleotides: 6. The CDR3, as DNA: TGCAGCGTTGACAGGGGGCGCGGTGCAGATACGCAGTATTTT. Protein sequence: CSVDRGRGADTQYF.

The chain is built from TRBV16 and TRBJ2-1; D gene unclear. V was clipped by 4 bases and J by 6 bases, with 13 bases between them. This CDR3 region has 14 residues. Per the germline V gene, CDR1 is KGHSY and CDR2 is FQNENV. CDR3 protein: CASSLLLVGNEQFF. CDR3 nucleotide sequence: TGTGCCAGCAGCCTCCTCCTTGTGGGCAATGAGCAGTTCTTC.

This sequence joins TRBV4-3 and TRBJ1-1; D gene uncertain. This CDR3 region has 12 residues. Germline lookup yields CDR1 LGHNA and CDR2 YSLEER. The V and J ends lost 1 base and 9 bases respectively, with 9 bases between them. CDR3 in amino acids: CASSQGVGKAFF. DNA for the CDR3: TGCGCCAGCAGCCAAGGAGTAGGGAAAGCTTTCTTT.

The chain couples TRBV5-1 to TRBJ1-2, with D unclear. The CDR3 is 16 residues long. CDR1 is SGHRS and CDR2 is YFSETQ in the germline V gene. Trimming took off 6 bases at V and 2 bases at J, with 20 bases between the two ends. CDR3 residues: CASNSGGGPGNYGYTF. Here the CDR3 DNA reads TGCGCCAGCAACTCCGGAGGCGGGCCGGGGAACTATGGCTACACCTTC.

This clonotype was picked up a small number of times. The chain carries TRBV6-5 and TRBJ1-2; 8 nucleotides align to TRBD1. V was pared by 0 bases and J by 8 bases, with 8 bases of the junction left unmatched. Germline V lookup: CDR1 MNHEY, CDR2 SVGAGI. CDR3 size: 15 residues. DNA for the CDR3: TGTGCCAGCAGTTACTCGGGACAGGCTGGTCGGGGCTACACCTTC. It encodes CASSYSGQAGRGYTF.

This clonotype has more than one count but fewer than ten. This chain joins TRBV7-9 and TRBJ2-3; D may correspond to TRBD1 or TRBD2 (5 bases each). Trimming pared 4 bases from V and 4 bases from J, leaving 15 bases between. Germline-derived CDR1 and CDR2 are SEHNR and FQNEAQ (reference sequence). The CDR3 extends over 15 amino acids. CDR3 in DNA: TGTGCCAGCAGCTCCGGGACCAACTCCGCAGATACGCAGTATTTT. As protein: CASSSGTNSADTQYF.

This clonotype was seen a handful of times. The chain employs TRBV9 and TRBJ2-7; D is ambiguous. This CDR3 comprises 13 residues. Looked up from germline, CDR1 is SGDLS and CDR2 is YYNGEE. V was cut by 0 bases and J by 2 bases, with 6 bases left in between. The CDR3 DNA sequence: TGTGCCAGCAGCGTAGCGGCGACCTACGAGCAGTACTTC. The encoded protein is CASSVAATYEQYF.

This CDR3 is CASSLQTGVGYGYTF. CDR3 nucleotides: TGTGCCAGCAGTCTACAGACAGGGGTCGGCTATGGCTACACCTTC. The chain links TRBV28 to TRBJ1-2; 8 nucleotides line up with TRBD1. CDR3 length: 15 residues. J gave up 4 bases and V 5 bases, and 9 bases lay outside the gene matches. Germline V gene lookup returns CDR1 MDHEN and CDR2 SYDVKM.

This clonotype occurred a few times. The chain recombines TRBV29-1 with TRBJ2-3; 9 bases are a match to TRBD1. The CDR3 has 18 amino acids. CDR1 is SQVTM, CDR2 ANQGSEA, per germline. J gave up 4 bases and V 3 bases, and 17 bases lay outside the gene matches. CDR3 loop: CSVESSGLPGQGPDTQYF. DNA of the CDR3: TGCAGCGTTGAGTCGAGTGGACTACCGGGACAGGGTCCAGATACGCAGTATTTT.

There are many counts of this clonotype. The chain is built from TRBV20-1 and TRBJ2-7; 10 nucleotides match TRBD2. CDR3 length: 13 residues. V dropped 5 bases and J dropped 4; count of bases not matched to a gene: 5. Germline CDR1 DFQATT, CDR2 SNEGSKA (reference sequence). The CDR3 spells CSAAGTSEYEQYF. CDR3 in DNA: TGCAGTGCTGCCGGGACTAGCGAGTACGAGCAGTACTTC.